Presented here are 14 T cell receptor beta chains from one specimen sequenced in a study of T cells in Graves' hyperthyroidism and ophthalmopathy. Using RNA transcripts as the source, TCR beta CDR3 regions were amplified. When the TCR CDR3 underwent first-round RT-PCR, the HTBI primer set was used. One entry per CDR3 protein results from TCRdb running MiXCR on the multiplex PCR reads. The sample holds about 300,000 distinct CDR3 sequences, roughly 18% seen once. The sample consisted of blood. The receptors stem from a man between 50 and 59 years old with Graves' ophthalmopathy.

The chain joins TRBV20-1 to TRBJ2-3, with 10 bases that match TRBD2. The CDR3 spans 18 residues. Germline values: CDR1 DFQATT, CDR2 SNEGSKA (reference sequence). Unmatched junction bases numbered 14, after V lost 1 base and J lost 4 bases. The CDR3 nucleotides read TGCAGTGCTAGAGTCCCTTTTAAGCGGGAGGGAGGGCCAGATACGCAGTATTTT. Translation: CSARVPFKREGGPDTQYF.

The CDR3 DNA reads as TGCGCCAGCAGCTTGGAAAGGGTTGGTTCCGAGCAGTACTTC. This sequence encodes CASSLERVGSEQYF. J is TRBJ2-7 and V is TRBV5-1; D is undetermined. The V gene's germline CDR1 is SGHRS and CDR2 YFSETQ. CDR3 length: 14 residues. V dropped 0 bases and J dropped 6 bases, with 13 bases sitting between them.

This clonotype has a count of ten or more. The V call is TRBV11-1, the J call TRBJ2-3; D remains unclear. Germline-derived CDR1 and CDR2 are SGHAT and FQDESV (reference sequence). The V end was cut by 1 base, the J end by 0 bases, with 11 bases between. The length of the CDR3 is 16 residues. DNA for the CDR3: TGTGCCAGCAGCTTAGTGTGGCATAAAAGCACAGATACGCAGTATTTT. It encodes CASSLVWHKSTDTQYF.

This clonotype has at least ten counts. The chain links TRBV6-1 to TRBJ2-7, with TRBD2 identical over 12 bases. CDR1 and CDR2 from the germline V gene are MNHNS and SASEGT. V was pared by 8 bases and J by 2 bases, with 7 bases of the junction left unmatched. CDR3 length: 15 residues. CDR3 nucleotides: TGTGCCAGCGAAGCCTGGACTAGCGGGACCTACGAGCAGTACTTC. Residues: CASEAWTSGTYEQYF.

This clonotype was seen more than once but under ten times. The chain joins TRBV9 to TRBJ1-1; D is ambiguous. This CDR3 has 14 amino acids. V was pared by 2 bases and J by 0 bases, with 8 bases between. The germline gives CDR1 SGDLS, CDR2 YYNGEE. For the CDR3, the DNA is TGTGCCAGCAGCGTGAGCACCTTGAACACTGAAGCTTTCTTT. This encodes CASSVSTLNTEAFF.

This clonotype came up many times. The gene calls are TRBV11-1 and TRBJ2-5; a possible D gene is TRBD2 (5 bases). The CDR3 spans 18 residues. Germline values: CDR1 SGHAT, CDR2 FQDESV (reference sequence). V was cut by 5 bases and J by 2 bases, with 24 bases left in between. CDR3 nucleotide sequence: TGTGCCAGCAGCATCGCCCGGGGAGAATCCACCTCACAAGAGACCCAGTACTTC. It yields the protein CASSIARGESTSQETQYF.

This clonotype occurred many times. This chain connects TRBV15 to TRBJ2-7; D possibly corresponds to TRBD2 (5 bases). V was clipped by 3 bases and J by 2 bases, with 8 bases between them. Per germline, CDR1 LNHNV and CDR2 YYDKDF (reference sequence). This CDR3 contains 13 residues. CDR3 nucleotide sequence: TGTGCCACCAGCAGGGTCGGGACCTACGAGCAGTACTTC. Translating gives CATSRVGTYEQYF.

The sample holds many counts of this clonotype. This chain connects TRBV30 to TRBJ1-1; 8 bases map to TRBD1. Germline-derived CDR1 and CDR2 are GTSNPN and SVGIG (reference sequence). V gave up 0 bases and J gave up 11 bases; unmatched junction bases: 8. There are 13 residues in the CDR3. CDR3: CAWSVQGVPRAFF. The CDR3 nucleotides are TGTGCCTGGAGTGTACAGGGGGTCCCGAGGGCTTTCTTT. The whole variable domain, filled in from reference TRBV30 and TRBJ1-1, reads SQTIHQWPATLVQPVGSPLSLECTVEGTSNPNLYWYRQAAGRGLQLLFYSVGIGQISSEVPQNLSASRPQDRQFILSSKKLLLSDSGFYLCAWSVQGVPRAFFGQGTRLTVV.

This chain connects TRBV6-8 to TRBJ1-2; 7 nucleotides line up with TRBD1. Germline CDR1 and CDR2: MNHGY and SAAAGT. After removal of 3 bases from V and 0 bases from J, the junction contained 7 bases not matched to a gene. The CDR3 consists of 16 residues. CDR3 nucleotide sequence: TGTGCCAGCAGTTATCAGGCGACAGGGCCTAACTATGGCTACACCTTC. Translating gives CASSYQATGPNYGYTF.

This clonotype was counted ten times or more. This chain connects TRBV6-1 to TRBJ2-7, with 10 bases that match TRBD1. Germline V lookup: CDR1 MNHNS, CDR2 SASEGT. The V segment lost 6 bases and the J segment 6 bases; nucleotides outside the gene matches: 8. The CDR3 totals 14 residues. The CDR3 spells CASRKTGGTPEQYF. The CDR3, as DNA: TGTGCCAGCAGGAAGACAGGGGGCACGCCCGAGCAGTACTTC.

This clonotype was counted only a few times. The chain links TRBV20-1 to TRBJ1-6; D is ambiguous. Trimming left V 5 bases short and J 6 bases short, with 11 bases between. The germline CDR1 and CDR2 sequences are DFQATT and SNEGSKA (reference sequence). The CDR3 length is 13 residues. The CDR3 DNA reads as TGCAGTGCTCCTACAGAAGTTAATTCACCCCTCCACTTT. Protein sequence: CSAPTEVNSPLHF.

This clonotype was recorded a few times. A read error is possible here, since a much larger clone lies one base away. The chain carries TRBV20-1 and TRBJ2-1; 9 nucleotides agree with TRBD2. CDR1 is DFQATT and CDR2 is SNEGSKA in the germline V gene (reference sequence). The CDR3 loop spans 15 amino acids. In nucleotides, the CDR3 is TGCAGTGCTACCTCTTTCGGGACTAGCAGCAATAAGCAGTTCTTC. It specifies CSATSFGTSSNKQFF.

The CDR3: CSALDRDETQYF. The CDR3 coding sequence is TGCAGTGCTTTGGACAGGGATGAGACCCAGTACTTC. The chain joins TRBV20-1 to TRBJ2-5, with TRBD1 identical over 8 bases. Germline trimming cut 5 bases from V and 5 bases from J; bases unmatched to any gene: 4. Germline lookup yields CDR1 DFQATT and CDR2 SNEGSKA (reference sequence). The CDR3 consists of 12 residues.

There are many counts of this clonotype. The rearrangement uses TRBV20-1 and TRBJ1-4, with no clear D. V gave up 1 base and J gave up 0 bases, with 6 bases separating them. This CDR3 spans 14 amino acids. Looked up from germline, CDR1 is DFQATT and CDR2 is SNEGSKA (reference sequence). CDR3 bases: TGCAGTGCTAGAGGGGATGCAACTAATGAAAAACTGTTTTTT. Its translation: CSARGDATNEKLFF.